Sequencing of this T cell receptor (beta chain) was carried out in a study of neurological immune-mediated disorders. Study-level points and caveats: Levels of TCR clonal expansion peaked in HTLV-1-associated myelopathy and reached their lowest in multiple sclerosis, under those of healthy controls. On phylogenetic grouping, the repertoires of 18 of 34 multiple sclerosis patients fell within one related-CDR3 cluster, constituting a possible signature. None of the CDR3 amino acid sequences of expanded clones were shared across subjects, and this suggested private repertoires in all groups.

Trimming shortened V by 2 bases and J by 12 bases, and 8 bases separated the two germline ends. The CDR3 runs to 11 residues. This clonotype was counted only a few times. Its antigen is unidentified. TCRdb passed the 5' RACE reads through MiXCR, listing each CDR3 protein once. Seen here are about 62,000 distinct CDR3 sequences, around 4.8% observed once, and the top ten hold less than 3.5%. This TCR derives from a woman aged 45-65 years with multiple sclerosis. This sequence joins TRBV12-3 or TRBV12-4 and TRBJ2-1; possible D gene TRBD2, 5 bases. The sequencing input was PBMCs. The CDR3 sequence: CASSLTGTQFF. CDR3 nucleotides: TGTGCCAGCAGTTTAACGGGAACGCAGTTCTTC.